One and the same sample provided the 12 T cell receptor beta chains below, sequenced in a study of Tregs in tolerant kidney transplant recipients (dated by TCRdb to 2018 to 2020). Libraries were made using the immunoSEQ multiplex PCR assay. TCRdb re-hosts the immuneACCESS table, in-frame sequences only. Its copies lack some clones; in the studies checked, an unresolved V gene accounts for under half of them, and the cause for the rest is not known. This sample's listing comprises more than 45,000 clones. Clones ranked in the top ten supply 0.7% to 0.95% of the sample. In the paper's terms, the time point label means: blood sample drawn before combined kidney and bone marrow transplant. Sequencing was performed on CD4+ T cells from blood, taken before the transplant. The receptors derive from a human donor who received a combined kidney and bone marrow transplant.

Concerning this clone itself: The read stops 3 residues short of the end of the CDR3; the missing end is completed from the germline J gene. This chain links TRBV19 with TRBJ2-5; the D gene is possibly TRBD2 (7 bases). The CDR3 length is 15 residues. Germline CDR1 reads LNHDA; CDR2 reads SQIVND (reference sequence). The germline V and J ends were trimmed by 3 bases and 2 bases, with 13 bases remaining between them. CDR3 residues: CASSIPGRGQETQYF. CDR3 DNA, as far as it was read: TGTGCCAGTAGTATCCCGGGGAGGGGGCAAGAGACC.

Worth noting for this clone: The CDR3 is cut off 3 residues early in the read; its end comes from the germline J gene. The chain couples TRBV18 to TRBJ1-1; a weak D match, TRBD1 (5 bases). The germline V and J ends were trimmed by 2 bases and 1 base, with 11 bases remaining between them. This CDR3 comprises 15 residues. Germline CDR1 reads KGHSH; CDR2 reads LQKENI. The part of the CDR3 DNA that was read is TGTGCCAGCTCACCAGAGGGGTTCCAGAACACTGAA. Its protein is CASSPEGFQNTE. The full CDR3 protein is CASSPEGFQNTEAFF.

As concerns this clone: The read ends 3 residues early relative to the CDR3; the germline J gene fills the gap. The chain links TRBV19 to TRBJ2-3, with 12 bases lining up with TRBD1. Germline loops: CDR1 LNHDA, CDR2 SQIVND (reference sequence). V was pared by 5 bases and J by 7 bases, with 10 bases of the junction left unmatched. The CDR3 is made up of 16 amino acids. CDR3 region: CASSDTGTGGINTQYF. CDR3 DNA, as far as it was read: TGTGCCAGTAGTGACACCGGGACAGGGGGCATCAATACG.

Details on this clone: Read sequence stops 3 residues before the CDR3 end, and the germline J gene provides the missing end. This sequence joins TRBV6-1 and TRBJ2-7; D gene uncertain. There are 15 residues in the CDR3. Looked up from germline, CDR1 is MNHNS and CDR2 is SASEGT. Trimming removed 1 base from V and 4 bases from J, with 14 bases in between. The CDR3 sequence is CASSEGGHWVYEQYF. Incomplete CDR3 DNA: TGTGCCAGCAGTGAAGGCGGCCATTGGGTGTACGAG.

In the case of this clone: The DNA ends 3 residues before the CDR3 does, and the rest of the CDR3 is filled in from the germline J gene. This rearrangement joins TRBV6-2 or TRBV6-3 to TRBJ2-7; TRBD1 matches 9 bases. Germline values: CDR1 MNHEY, CDR2 SVGEGT. The ends lost 5 bases at V and 5 bases at J; junction bases unmatched: 10. The CDR3 covers 15 residues. CDR3 DNA (partial): TGTGCCAGCAGTAAACCGGGACAGGGAATCGACGAG. Translated: CASSKPGQGIDE. The full CDR3 protein is CASSKPGQGIDEQYF.

Notes on this clone: The observed sequence ends 3 residues before the CDR3 terminus, with the missing tail filled in from the germline J gene. This chain links TRBV19 with TRBJ2-2, with 10 bases aligning to TRBD2. J lost 2 bases, V lost 2 bases, and 11 bases had no gene match. The CDR3 is 19 amino acids. The germline CDR1 and CDR2 sequences are LNHDA and SQIVND (reference sequence). The CDR3 bases that were read are TGTGCCAGTAGTATATGGGTTGGTAGCGGGAGGTTTAACACCGGGGAG. It is translated as CASSIWVGSGRFNTGE. The entire CDR3 sequence reads CASSIWVGSGRFNTGELFF.

As to this clone: Coverage ceases 3 residues before the CDR3 finishes, and the germline J gene fills in the end. The genes are TRBV4-1 and TRBJ2-3; 8 bases line up with TRBD1. The germline gives CDR1 MGHRA, CDR2 YSYEKL. The CDR3 is made up of 14 amino acids. The trim removed 3 bases at V and 6 bases at J, leaving 5 bases unmatched. The CDR3 sequence: CASSHPGQGDTQYF. The CDR3 DNA, read in part, is TGCGCCAGCAGCCACCCCGGACAGGGCGATACG.

On this clone itself: From the germline J gene comes the end of the CDR3, since the read stops 3 residues before it. The chain employs TRBV7-3 and TRBJ2-7, with 7 bases fitting TRBD2. The CDR3 is made up of 15 amino acids. The trim removed 10 bases at V and 0 bases at J, leaving 12 bases unmatched. Germline CDR1 and CDR2: SGHTA and FQGTGA. Partial CDR3 DNA: TGTGCCATCAATGGGGGGGTGTCCCGCTCCTACGAG. Translation gives CAINGGVSRSYE. From start to end, the CDR3 is CAINGGVSRSYEQYF.

Turning to this clone: The CDR3 goes on 3 residues after the read ends, and that part is filled in from the germline J gene. The chain employs TRBV19 and TRBJ1-5; TRBD1 matches 10 bases. Germline CDR1 is LNHDA and CDR2 is SQIVND (reference sequence). The V segment lost 5 bases and the J segment 3 bases; nucleotides outside the gene matches: 7. The CDR3 extends over 16 amino acids. Here the CDR3 reads CASSARDRGNNQPQHF. Incomplete CDR3 DNA: TGTGCCAGTAGTGCCCGGGACAGGGGAAACAATCAGCCC.

In the case of this clone: The CDR3 end is not reached by the read, which stops 3 residues before it; the germline J gene fills it in. The chain joins TRBV5-4 to TRBJ2-3; TRBD1 is a possible D gene (5 bases). The germline V and J ends were trimmed by 6 bases and 4 bases, with 18 bases remaining between them. Germline V gives CDR1 SGHNT, CDR2 YYREEE (reference sequence). The CDR3 covers 15 residues. CDR3 amino acids: CASTLGRKGADTQYF. Partial CDR3 DNA: TGTGCCAGCACCCTTGGCAGGAAAGGGGCAGATACG.

This CDR3 reads CAWRNDRETEAFF. The sequenced CDR3 bases are TGTGCCTGGAGGAACGACAGGGAGACTGAA. The genes are TRBV30 and TRBJ1-1, with 7 nucleotides matching TRBD1. The observed sequence ends 3 residues before the CDR3 terminus, with the missing tail filled in from the germline J gene. The V gene's germline CDR1 is GTSNPN and CDR2 SVGIG (reference sequence). The CDR3 consists of 13 residues. The ends lost 3 bases at V and 5 bases at J; junction bases unmatched: 6. Drawing the rest from reference TRBV30 and TRBJ1-1, the complete variable domain is SQTIHQWPATLVQPVGSPLSLECTVEGTSNPNLYWYRQAAGRGLQLLFYSVGIGQISSEVPQNLSASRPQDRQFILSSKKLLLSDSGFYLCAWRNDRETEAFFGQGTRLTVV.

With respect to this clone: The sequence runs out 3 residues before the end of the CDR3; the remainder is reconstructed from the germline J gene. The chain uses TRBV7-2 and TRBJ2-2; D is ambiguous. The germline V and J ends were trimmed by 3 bases and 5 bases, with 7 bases remaining between them. Germline CDR1 is SGHTA and CDR2 is FQGNSA. This CDR3 is 13 amino acids long. The DNA read from the CDR3 is TGTGCCAGCAGCTTTACCAGGACCGGGGAG. Translated: CASSFTRTGE. The complete CDR3 sequence is CASSFTRTGELFF.